The following is a TCR beta chain sequence with its context. Its specificity is not known. This entry is derived from a study of T cell responses to AZD1222 COVID-19 vaccine. Data came from immunoSEQ multiplex PCR; TCRdb stores just in-frame clones and leaves some out. The sample lists some 90,000 clones, roughly 89% occurring once. General study points: The donor group comprised mostly white British people and more females; the analysis possibly underestimated clonal diversity. Distributed over spike, vaccine-associated CD4 TCRs predominated at 160-218 and 743-854.

The junction had 16 bases not matched to a gene; V was cut back by 3 bases and J by 5 bases. Germline CDR1 reads SNHLY; CDR2 reads FYNNEI. There are 17 residues in the CDR3. This TCR came from an adult who received the AZD1222 COVID-19 vaccine. The chain carries TRBV2 and TRBJ2-7; 7 bases are shared with TRBD2. This specimen was peripheral blood, taken 28 days after the second AZD1222 dose. In DNA form, the CDR3 reads TGTGCCAGCAGTGACGGGGTAGCGGGCCCGGGCGCGGACGAGCAGTACTTC. This codes for CASSDGVAGPGADEQYF.